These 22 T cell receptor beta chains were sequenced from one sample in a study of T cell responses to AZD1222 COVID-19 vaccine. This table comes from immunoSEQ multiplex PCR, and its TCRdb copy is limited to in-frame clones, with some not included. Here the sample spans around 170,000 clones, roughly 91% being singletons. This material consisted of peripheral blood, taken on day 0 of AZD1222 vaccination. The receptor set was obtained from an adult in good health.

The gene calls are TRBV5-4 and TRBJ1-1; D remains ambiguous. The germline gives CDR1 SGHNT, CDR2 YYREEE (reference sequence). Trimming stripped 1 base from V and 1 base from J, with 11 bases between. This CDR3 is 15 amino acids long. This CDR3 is CASSLTVAPNTEAFF. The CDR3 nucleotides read TGTGCCAGCAGCTTGACGGTAGCCCCGAACACTGAAGCTTTCTTT.

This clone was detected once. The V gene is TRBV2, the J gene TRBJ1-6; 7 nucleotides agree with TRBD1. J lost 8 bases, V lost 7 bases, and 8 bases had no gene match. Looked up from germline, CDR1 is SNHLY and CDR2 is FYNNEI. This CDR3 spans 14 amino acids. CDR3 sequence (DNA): TGTGCCAGCATAGGGACAGCCAGGGATTCACCCCTCCACTTT. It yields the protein CASIGTARDSPLHF.

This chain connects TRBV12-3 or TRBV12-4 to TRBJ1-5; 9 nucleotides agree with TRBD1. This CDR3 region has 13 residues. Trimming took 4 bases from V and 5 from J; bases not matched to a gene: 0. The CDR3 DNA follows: TGTGCCAGCAGTTGGGACAGGGATCAGCCCCAGCATTTT. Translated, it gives CASSWDRDQPQHF.

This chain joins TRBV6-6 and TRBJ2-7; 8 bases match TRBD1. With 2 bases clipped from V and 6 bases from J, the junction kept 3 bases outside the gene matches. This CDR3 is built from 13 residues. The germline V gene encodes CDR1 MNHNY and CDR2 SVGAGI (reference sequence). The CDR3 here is CASSYPTGVEQYF. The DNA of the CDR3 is TGTGCCAGCAGTTACCCGACAGGGGTCGAGCAGTACTTC.

As DNA, the CDR3 is TGTGCCAGCAGTTTGGCGAGACTAGCGGGAGTCGTGACTTCCTACGAGCAGTACTTC. It encodes CASSLARLAGVVTSYEQYF. The chain has TRBV27 and TRBJ2-7, with 12 nucleotides matching TRBD2. This CDR3 is built from 19 residues. In germline, CDR1 is MNHEY, CDR2 SMNVEV (reference sequence). V lost 3 bases to trimming and J lost 1 base; unmatched junction nucleotides: 13.

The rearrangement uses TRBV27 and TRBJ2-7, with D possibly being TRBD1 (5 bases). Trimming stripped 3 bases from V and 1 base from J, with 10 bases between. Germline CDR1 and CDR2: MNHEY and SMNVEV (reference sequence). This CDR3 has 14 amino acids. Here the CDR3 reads CASSFFDSSYEQYF. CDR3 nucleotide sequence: TGTGCCAGCAGTTTCTTTGACAGTTCCTACGAGCAGTACTTC.

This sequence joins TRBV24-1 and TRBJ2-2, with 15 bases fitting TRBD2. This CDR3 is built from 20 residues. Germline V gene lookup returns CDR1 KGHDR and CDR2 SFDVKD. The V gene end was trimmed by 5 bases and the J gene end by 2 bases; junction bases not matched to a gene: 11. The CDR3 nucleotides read TGTGCCACCAGTGTCGGGGGGGGACTAGCGGGAGGAAAAAACACCGGGGAGCTGTTTTTT. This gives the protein CATSVGGGLAGGKNTGELFF.

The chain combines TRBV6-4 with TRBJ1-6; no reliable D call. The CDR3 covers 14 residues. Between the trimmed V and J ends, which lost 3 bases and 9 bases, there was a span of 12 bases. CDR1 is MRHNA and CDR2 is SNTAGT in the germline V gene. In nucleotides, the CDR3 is TGTGCCAGCAGTGAAAGTAGGGAAGGTTCACCCCTCCACTTT. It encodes CASSESREGSPLHF.

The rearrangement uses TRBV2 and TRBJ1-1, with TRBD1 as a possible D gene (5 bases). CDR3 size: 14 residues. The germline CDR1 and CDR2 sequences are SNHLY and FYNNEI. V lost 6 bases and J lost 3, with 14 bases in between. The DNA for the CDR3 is TGTGCCAGCAGATTAGGGGAGGGAGACACTGAAGCTTTCTTT. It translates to CASRLGEGDTEAFF.

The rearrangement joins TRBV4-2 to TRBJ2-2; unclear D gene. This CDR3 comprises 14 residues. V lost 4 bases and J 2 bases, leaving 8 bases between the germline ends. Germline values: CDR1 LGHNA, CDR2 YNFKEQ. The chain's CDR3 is CASSLRANTGELFF. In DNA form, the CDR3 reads TGTGCCAGCAGCCTCCGGGCAAACACCGGGGAGCTGTTTTTT.

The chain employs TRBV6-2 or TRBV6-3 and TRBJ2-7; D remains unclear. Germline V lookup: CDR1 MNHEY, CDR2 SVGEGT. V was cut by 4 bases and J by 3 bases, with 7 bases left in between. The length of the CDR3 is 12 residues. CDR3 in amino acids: CASSSAVYEQYF. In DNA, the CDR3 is TGTGCCAGCAGTTCCGCAGTCTACGAGCAGTACTTC.

This CDR3 reads CSASAASGTDTQYF. CDR3 DNA sequence: TGCAGTGCTAGTGCGGCTAGCGGCACAGATACGCAGTATTTT. This chain links TRBV20-1 with TRBJ2-3, with D perhaps matching TRBD2 (6 bases). Germline V gives CDR1 DFQATT, CDR2 SNEGSKA (reference sequence). The CDR3 extends over 14 amino acids. Trimming shortened V by 3 bases and J by 1 base, and 11 bases separated the two germline ends.

The CDR3 spells CASSDPNEKLFF. The CDR3, as DNA: TGTGCCAGCAGCGACCCCAATGAAAAACTGTTTTTT. This chain links TRBV11-2 with TRBJ1-4, with D unresolved. V lost 5 bases and J 5 bases, leaving 6 bases between the germline ends. The germline CDR1 and CDR2 sequences are SGHAT and FQNNGV. This CDR3 comprises 12 residues.

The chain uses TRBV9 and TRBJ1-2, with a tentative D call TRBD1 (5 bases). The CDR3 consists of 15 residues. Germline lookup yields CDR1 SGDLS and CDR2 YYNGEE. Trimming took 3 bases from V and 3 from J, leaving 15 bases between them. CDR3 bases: TGTGCCAGCAGCGGAGTGACAGAGGTGGACTATGGCTACACCTTC. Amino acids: CASSGVTEVDYGYTF.

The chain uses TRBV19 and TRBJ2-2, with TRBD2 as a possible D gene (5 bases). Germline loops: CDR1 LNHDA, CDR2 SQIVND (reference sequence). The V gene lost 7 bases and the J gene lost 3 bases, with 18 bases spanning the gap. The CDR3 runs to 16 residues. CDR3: CASIKNGEFYTGELFF. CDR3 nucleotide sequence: TGTGCCAGTATTAAAAATGGGGAGTTTTACACCGGGGAGCTGTTTTTT.

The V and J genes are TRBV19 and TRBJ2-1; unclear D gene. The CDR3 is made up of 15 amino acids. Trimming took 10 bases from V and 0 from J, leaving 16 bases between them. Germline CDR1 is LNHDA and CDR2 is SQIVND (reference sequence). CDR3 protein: CATCEDRSSYNEQFF. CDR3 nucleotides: TGTGCCACCTGCGAGGACCGGAGCTCCTACAATGAGCAGTTCTTC.

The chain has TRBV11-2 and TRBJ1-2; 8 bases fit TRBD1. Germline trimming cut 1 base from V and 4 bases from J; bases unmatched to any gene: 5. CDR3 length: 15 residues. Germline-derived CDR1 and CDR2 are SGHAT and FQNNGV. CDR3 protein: CASSLGGGQGYGYTF. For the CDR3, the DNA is TGTGCCAGCAGCTTAGGCGGCGGACAGGGCTATGGCTACACCTTC.

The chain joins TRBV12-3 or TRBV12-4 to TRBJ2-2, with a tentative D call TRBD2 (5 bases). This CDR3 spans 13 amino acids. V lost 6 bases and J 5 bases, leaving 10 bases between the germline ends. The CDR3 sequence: CASSTRDTGELFF. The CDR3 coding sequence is TGTGCCAGCAGCACCCGGGATACCGGGGAGCTGTTTTTT.

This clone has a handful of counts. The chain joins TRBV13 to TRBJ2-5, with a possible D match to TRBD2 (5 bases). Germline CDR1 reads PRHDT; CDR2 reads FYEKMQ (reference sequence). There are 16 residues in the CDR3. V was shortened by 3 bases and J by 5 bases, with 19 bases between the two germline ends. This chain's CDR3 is CASSLARDYRKETQYF. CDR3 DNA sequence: TGTGCCAGCAGCTTGGCGAGGGATTATCGGAAGGAGACCCAGTACTTC.

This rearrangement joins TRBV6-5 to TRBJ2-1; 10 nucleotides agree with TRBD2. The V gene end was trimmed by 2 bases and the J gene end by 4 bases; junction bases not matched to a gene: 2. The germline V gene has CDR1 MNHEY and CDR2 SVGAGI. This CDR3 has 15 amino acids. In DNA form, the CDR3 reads TGTGCCAGCAGTTACGTACTAGCGGGGTACAATGAGCAGTTCTTC. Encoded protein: CASSYVLAGYNEQFF.

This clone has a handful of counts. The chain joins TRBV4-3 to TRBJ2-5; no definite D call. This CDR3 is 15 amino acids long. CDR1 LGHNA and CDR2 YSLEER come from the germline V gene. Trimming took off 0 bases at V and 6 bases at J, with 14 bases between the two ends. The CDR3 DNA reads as TGCGCCAGCAGCCAAGATTTCAATGCAGGAAAGACCCAGTACTTC. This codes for CASSQDFNAGKTQYF.

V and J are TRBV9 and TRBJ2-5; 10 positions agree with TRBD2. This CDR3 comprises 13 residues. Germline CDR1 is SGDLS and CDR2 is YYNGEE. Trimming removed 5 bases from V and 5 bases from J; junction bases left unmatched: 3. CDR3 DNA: TGTGCCAGCAGTGCTAGCGGGGGTGAGACCCAGTACTTC. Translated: CASSASGGETQYF.